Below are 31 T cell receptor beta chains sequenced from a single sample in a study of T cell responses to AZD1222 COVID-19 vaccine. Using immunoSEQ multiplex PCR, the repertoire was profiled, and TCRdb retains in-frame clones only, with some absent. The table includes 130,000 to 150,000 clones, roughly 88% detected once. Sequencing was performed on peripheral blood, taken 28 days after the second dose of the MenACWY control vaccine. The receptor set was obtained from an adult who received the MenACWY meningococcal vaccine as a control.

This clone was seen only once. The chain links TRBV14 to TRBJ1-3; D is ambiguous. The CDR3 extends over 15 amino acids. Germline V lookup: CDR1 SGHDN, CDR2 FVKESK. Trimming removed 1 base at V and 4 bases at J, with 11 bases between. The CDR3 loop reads CASSQGTIVGNTIYF. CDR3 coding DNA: TGTGCCAGCAGCCAAGGTACCATCGTAGGAAACACCATATATTTT.

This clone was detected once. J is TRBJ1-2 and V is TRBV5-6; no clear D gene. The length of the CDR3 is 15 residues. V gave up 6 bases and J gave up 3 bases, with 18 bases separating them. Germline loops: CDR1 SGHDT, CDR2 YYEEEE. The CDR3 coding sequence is TGTGCCAGCACCTCGGGCCACAACTCCTACTATGGCTACACCTTC. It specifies CASTSGHNSYYGYTF.

The CDR3 nucleotides are TGCGCCAGCAGCTTAGACAGCTCATCCTACAATGAGCAGTTCTTC. This gives the protein CASSLDSSSYNEQFF. The chain uses TRBV5-1 and TRBJ2-1, with D perhaps matching TRBD1 (5 bases). The germline gives CDR1 SGHRS, CDR2 YFSETQ. The CDR3 has 15 residues. V lost 2 bases to trimming and J lost 1 base, with 10 bases between them.

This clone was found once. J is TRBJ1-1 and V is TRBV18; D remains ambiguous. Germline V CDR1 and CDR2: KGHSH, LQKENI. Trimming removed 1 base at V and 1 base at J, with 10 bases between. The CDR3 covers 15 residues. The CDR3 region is CASSPRMAENTEAFF. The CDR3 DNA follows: TGTGCCAGCTCACCACGAATGGCAGAGAACACTGAAGCTTTCTTT. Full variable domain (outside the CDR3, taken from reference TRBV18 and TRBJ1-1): NAGVMQNPRHLVRRRGQEARLRCSPMKGHSHVYWYRQLPEEGLKFMVYLQKENIIDESGMPKERFSAEFPKEGPSILRIQQVVRGDSAAYFCASSPRMAENTEAFFGQGTRLTVV.

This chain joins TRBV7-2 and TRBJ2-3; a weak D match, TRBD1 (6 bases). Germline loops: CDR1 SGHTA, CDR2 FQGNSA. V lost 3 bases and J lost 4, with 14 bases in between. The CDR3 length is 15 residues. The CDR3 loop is CASSFTGISADTQYF. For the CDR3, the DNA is TGTGCCAGCAGCTTTACAGGGATTTCAGCAGATACGCAGTATTTT.

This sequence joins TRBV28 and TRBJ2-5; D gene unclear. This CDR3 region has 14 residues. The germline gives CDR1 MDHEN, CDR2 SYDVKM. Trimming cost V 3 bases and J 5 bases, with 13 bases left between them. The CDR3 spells CASSLTYLRETQYF. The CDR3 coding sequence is TGTGCCAGCAGTTTGACCTATTTAAGGGAGACCCAGTACTTC.

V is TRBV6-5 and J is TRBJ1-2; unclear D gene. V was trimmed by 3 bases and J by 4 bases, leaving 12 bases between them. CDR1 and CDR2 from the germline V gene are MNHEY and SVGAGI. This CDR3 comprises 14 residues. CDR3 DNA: TGTGCCAGCAGTTATTATCCCAGATCCTATGGCTACACCTTC. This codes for CASSYYPRSYGYTF.

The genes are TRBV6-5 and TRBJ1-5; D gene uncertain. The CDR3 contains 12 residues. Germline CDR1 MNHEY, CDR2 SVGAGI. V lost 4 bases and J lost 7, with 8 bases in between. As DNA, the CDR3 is TGTGCCAGCAGTTCGGGTGTGCAGCCCCAGCATTTT. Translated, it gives CASSSGVQPQHF.

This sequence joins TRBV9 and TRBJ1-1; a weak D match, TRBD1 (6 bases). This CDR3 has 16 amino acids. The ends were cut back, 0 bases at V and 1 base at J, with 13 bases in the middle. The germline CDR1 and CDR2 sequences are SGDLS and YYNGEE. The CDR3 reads CASSVATGAGNTEAFF. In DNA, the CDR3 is TGTGCCAGCAGCGTAGCTACGGGGGCAGGGAACACTGAAGCTTTCTTT.

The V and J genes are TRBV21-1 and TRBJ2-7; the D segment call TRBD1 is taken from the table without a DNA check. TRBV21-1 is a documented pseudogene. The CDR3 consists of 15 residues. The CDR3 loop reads CASSGQMGQYYEQYF. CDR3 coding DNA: TGTGCCAGCAGCGGCCAAATGGGACAGTACTACGAGCAGTACTTC.

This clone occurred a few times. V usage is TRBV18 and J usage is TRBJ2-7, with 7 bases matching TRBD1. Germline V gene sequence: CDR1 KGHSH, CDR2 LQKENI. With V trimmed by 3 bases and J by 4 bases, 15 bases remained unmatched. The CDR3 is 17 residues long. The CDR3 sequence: CASSPLWTGGDRYEQYF. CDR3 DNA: TGTGCCAGCTCACCGCTATGGACAGGAGGAGATAGGTACGAGCAGTACTTC.

CDR3 residues: CATGIQENTEAFF. The CDR3 coding sequence is TGTGCCACTGGGATACAGGAGAACACTGAAGCTTTCTTT. The chain joins TRBV10-3 to TRBJ1-1, with a possible D match to TRBD1 (5 bases). Trimming took 10 bases from V and 1 from J, leaving 13 bases between them. The CDR3 length is 13 residues. Germline V lookup: CDR1 ENHRY, CDR2 SYGVKD.

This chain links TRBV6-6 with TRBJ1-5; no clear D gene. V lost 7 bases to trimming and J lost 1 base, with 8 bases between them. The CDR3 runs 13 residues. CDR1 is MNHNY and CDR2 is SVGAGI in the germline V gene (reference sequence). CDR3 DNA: TGTGCCAGCACCCCTTGGAGCAATCAGCCCCAGCATTTT. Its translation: CASTPWSNQPQHF.

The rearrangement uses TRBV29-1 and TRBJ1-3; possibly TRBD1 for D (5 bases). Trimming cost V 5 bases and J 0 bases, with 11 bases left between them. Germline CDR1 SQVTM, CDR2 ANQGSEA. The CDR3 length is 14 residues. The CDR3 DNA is TGCAGCGTTAGTAGGGGAGTCTCTGGAAACACCATATATTTT. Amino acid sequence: CSVSRGVSGNTIYF. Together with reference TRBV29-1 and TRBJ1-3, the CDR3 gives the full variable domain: SAVISQKPSRDICQRGTSLTIQCQVDSQVTMMFWYRQQPGQSLTLIATANQGSEATYESGFVIDKFPISRPNLTFSTLTVSNMSPEDSSIYLCSVSRGVSGNTIYFGEGSWLTVV.

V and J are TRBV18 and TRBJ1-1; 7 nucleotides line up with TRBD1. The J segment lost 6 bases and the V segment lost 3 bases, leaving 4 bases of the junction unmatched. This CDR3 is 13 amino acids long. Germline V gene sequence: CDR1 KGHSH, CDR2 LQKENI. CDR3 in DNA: TGTGCCAGCTCACCGGGACAGCGATCTGAAGCTTTCTTT. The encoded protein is CASSPGQRSEAFF.

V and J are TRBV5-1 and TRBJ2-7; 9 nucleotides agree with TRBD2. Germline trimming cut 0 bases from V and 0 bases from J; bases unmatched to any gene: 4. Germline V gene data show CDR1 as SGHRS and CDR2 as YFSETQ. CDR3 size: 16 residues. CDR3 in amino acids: CASSLVSSGGSYEQYF. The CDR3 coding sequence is TGCGCCAGCAGCTTGGTGAGTAGCGGGGGCTCCTACGAGCAGTACTTC.

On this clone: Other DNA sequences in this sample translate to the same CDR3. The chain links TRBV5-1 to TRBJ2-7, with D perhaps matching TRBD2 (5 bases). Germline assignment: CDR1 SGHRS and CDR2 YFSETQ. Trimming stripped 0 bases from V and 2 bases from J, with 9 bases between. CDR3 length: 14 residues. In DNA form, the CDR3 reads TGCGCCAGCAGCTTGGACGGACTGCCCTACGAGCAGTACTTC. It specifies CASSLDGLPYEQYF. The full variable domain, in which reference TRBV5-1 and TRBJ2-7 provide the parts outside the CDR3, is KAGVTQTPRYLIKTRGQQVTLSCSPISGHRSVSWYQQTPGQGLQFLFEYFSETQRNKGNFPGRFSGRQFSNSRSEMNVSTLELGDSALYLCASSLDGLPYEQYFGPGTRLTVT.

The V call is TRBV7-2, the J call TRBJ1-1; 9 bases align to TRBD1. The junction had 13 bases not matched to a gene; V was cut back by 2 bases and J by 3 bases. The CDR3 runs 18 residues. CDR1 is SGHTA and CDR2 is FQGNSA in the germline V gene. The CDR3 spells CASSLYSRGQGFYTEAFF. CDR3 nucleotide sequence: TGTGCCAGCAGCTTATATAGTAGGGGACAGGGTTTTTACACTGAAGCTTTCTTT.

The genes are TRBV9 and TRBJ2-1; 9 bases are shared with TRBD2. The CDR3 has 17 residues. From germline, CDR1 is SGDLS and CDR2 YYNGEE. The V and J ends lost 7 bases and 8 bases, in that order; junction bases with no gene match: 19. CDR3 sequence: CASALPFGREGAHEQFF. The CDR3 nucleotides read TGTGCCAGCGCCCTCCCCTTTGGGCGGGAGGGTGCCCATGAGCAGTTCTTC.

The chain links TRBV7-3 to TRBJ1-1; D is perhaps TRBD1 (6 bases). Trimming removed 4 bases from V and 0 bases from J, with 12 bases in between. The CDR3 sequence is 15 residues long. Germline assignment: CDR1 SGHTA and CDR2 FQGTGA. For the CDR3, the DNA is TGTGCCAGCAGCTGGCTAGGGGGGATGAACACTGAAGCTTTCTTT. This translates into CASSWLGGMNTEAFF.

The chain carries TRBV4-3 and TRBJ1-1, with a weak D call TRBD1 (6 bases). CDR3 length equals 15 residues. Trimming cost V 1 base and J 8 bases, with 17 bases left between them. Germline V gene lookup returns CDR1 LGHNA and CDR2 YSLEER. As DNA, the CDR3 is TGCGCCAGCAGCCAAGTTGAAGGGGGAGAGCGAGAAGCTTTCTTT. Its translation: CASSQVEGGEREAFF.

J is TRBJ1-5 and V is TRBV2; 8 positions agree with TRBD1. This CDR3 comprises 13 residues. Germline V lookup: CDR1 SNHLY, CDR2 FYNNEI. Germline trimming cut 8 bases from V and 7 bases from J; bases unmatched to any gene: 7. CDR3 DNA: TGTGCCAGCGCAGGGGGCGCATACCAGCCCCAGCATTTT. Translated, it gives CASAGGAYQPQHF.

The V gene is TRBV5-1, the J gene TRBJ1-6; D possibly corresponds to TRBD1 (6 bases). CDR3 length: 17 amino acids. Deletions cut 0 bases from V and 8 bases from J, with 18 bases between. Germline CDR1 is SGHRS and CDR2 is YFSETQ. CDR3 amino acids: CASSLAMGGLADSPLHF. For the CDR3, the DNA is TGCGCCAGCAGCTTGGCCATGGGGGGGCTTGCGGATTCACCCCTCCACTTT.

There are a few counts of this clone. The CDR3 is CASSFGSPSSPLHF. CDR3 bases: TGTGCCAGCAGCTTTGGGTCCCCGAGCTCACCCCTCCACTTT. The chain is built from TRBV5-4 and TRBJ1-6; D is unresolved. The CDR3 runs 14 residues. Per germline, CDR1 SGHNT and CDR2 YYREEE (reference sequence). V dropped 2 bases and J dropped 10 bases, with 13 bases sitting between them. The whole variable domain, filled in from reference TRBV5-4 and TRBJ1-6, reads ETGVTQSPTHLIKTRGQQVTLRCSSQSGHNTVSWYQQALGQGPQFIFQYYREEENGRGNFPPRFSGLQFPNYSSELNVNALELDDSALYLCASSFGSPSSPLHFGNGTRLTVT.

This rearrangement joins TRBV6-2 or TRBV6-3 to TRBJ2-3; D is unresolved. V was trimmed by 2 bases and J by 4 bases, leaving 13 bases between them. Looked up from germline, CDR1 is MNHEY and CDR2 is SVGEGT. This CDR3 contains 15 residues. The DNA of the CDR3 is TGTGCCAGCAGTTACCGGGCACTGACACCAGATACGCAGTATTTT. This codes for CASSYRALTPDTQYF.

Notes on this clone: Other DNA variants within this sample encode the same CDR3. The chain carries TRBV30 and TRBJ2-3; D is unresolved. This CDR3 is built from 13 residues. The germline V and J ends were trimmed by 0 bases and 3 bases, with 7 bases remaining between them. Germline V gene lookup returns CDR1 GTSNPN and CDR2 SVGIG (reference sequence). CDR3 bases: TGTGCCTGGAGTGTACAGTCAACAGATACGCAGTATTTT. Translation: CAWSVQSTDTQYF.

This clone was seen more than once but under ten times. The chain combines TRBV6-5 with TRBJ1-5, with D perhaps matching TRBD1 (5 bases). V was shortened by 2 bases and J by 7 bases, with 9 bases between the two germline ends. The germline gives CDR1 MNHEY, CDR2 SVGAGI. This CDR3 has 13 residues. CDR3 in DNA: TGTGCCAGCAGTTACGGGGGTTACCAGCCCCAGCATTTT. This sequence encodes CASSYGGYQPQHF.

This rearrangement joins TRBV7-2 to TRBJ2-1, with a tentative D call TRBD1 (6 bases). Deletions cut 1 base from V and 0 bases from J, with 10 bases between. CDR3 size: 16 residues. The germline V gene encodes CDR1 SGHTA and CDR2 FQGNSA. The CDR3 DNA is TGTGCCAGCAGCTTAGGTGGGACATTCTCCTACAATGAGCAGTTCTTC. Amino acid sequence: CASSLGGTFSYNEQFF.

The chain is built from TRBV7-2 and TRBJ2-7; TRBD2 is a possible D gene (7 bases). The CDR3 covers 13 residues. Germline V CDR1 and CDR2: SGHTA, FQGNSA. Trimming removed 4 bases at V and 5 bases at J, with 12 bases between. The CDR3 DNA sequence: TGTGCCAGCAGCTGGGGGGGCAGGGACGAGCAGTACTTC. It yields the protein CASSWGGRDEQYF.

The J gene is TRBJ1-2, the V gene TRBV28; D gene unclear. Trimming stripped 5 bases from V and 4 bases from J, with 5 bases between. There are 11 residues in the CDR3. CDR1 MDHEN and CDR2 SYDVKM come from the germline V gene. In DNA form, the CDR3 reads TGTGCCAGCAGTCGCAGCTATGGCTACACCTTC. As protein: CASSRSYGYTF.

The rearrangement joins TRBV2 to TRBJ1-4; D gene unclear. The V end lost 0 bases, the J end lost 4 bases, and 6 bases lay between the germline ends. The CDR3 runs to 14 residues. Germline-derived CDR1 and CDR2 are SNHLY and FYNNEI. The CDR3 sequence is CASSEARVNEKLFF. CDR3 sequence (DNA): TGTGCCAGCAGTGAAGCTAGGGTTAATGAAAAACTGTTTTTT.